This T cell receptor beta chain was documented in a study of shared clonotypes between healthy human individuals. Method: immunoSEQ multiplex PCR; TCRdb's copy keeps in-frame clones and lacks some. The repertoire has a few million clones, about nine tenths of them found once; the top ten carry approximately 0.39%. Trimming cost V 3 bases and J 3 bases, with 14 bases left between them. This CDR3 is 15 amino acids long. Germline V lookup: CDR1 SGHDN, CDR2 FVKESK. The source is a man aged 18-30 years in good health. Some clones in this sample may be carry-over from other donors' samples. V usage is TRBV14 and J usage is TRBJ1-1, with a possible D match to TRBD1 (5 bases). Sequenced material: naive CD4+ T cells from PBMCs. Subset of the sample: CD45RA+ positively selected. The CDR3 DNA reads TGTGCCAGCAGCCAGCTAGGGGTTGGGGACACTGAAGCTTTCTTT. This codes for CASSQLGVGDTEAFF.